These 19 T cell receptor beta chains share one sample of origin, sequenced in a study of cytomegalovirus exposure and HLA in healthy donors (dated by TCRdb to between 2016 and 2019). The library was prepared using the immunoSEQ multiplex PCR assay. A mixture of 60 forward primers for TCR Vbeta segments and 13 reverse primers for TCR Jbeta segments was used in the multiplex PCR. In its TCRdb copy, this immuneACCESS table keeps in-frame sequences only and misses some clones. Where compared with another copy, unresolved V genes explain less than half of these, and the others have no known cause. Across this sample there are just over 150,000 clones, with approximately 80% seen only once. The ten largest clones take up more than 1.5% of the sample. The specimen sequenced was PBMCs. All receptors come from a man younger than 35 in good health and CMV-seronegative.

This clone has just one count. The CDR3 reads CASRTGQGDTQYF. In DNA, the CDR3 is TGTGCCAGCAGGACAGGACAGGGAGATACGCAGTATTTT. The genes are TRBV11-1 and TRBJ2-3; 8 nucleotides agree with TRBD1. The CDR3 sequence is 13 residues long. Per the germline V gene, CDR1 is SGHAT and CDR2 is FQDESV (reference sequence). V lost 6 bases and J lost 5; bases outside the gene matches: 4. The variable domain in full, with the rest retrieved from reference TRBV11-1 and TRBJ2-3, is EAEVAQSPRYKITEKSQAVAFWCDPISGHATLYWYRQILGQGPELLVQFQDESVVDDSQLPKDRFSAERLKGVDSTLKIQPAELGDSAMYLCASRTGQGDTQYFGPGTRLTVL.

This clone was seen a handful of times. CDR3 DNA: TGTGCCAGCAGCTTAGAAGCGGGAGGCAATGAGCAGTTCTTC. Translating it yields CASSLEAGGNEQFF. The V call is TRBV7-2, the J call TRBJ2-1; TRBD2 matches at 9 bases. In germline, CDR1 is SGHTA, CDR2 FQGNSA. This CDR3 has 14 amino acids. V was clipped by 1 base and J by 6 bases; unmatched bases: 1. Based on the CDR3 plus reference TRBV7-2 and TRBJ2-1, the full variable domain is GAGVSQSPSNKVTEKGKDVELRCDPISGHTALYWYRQSLGQGLEFLIYFQGNSAPDKSGLPSDRFSAERTGGSVSTLTIQRTQQEDSAVYLCASSLEAGGNEQFFGPGTRLTVL.

The CDR3 spells CASCLLAGGQNEQFF. The CDR3 bases are TGTGCCAGTTGTTTACTAGCGGGGGGCCAAAATGAGCAGTTCTTC. The chain combines TRBV19 with TRBJ2-1; 12 nucleotides align to TRBD2. V lost 8 bases to trimming and J lost 7 bases; unmatched junction nucleotides: 9. The germline V gene encodes CDR1 LNHDA and CDR2 SQIVND (reference sequence). The CDR3 totals 15 residues. The full variable domain, rest sourced from reference TRBV19 and TRBJ2-1, is DGGITQSPKYLFRKEGQNVTLSCEQNLNHDAMYWYRQDPGQGLRLIYYSQIVNDFQKGDIAEGYSVSREKKESFPLTVTSAQKNPTAFYLCASCLLAGGQNEQFFGPGTRLTVL.

The chain carries TRBV28 and TRBJ1-2; TRBD1 agrees at 9 bases. CDR1 MDHEN and CDR2 SYDVKM come from the germline V gene. This CDR3 region has 13 residues. V was pared by 5 bases and J by 7 bases, with 5 bases of the junction left unmatched. The CDR3 DNA is TGTGCCAGCAGTGCCACAGGGGGCACTGGCTACACCTTC. This gives the protein CASSATGGTGYTF.

The chain combines TRBV27 with TRBJ2-7; a weak D match, TRBD1 (6 bases). The CDR3 is 14 residues long. CDR1 and CDR2 from the germline V gene are MNHEY and SMNVEV (reference sequence). V was pared by 3 bases and J by 5 bases, with 14 bases between. The CDR3 here is CASSLAGDSHEQYF. CDR3 nucleotides: TGTGCCAGCAGTTTGGCAGGGGATTCCCACGAGCAGTACTTC.

This clone was seen a few times. The chain is built from TRBV6-5 and TRBJ2-2; TRBD1 agrees at 7 bases. CDR3 size: 15 residues. Germline trimming cut 0 bases from V and 6 bases from J; bases unmatched to any gene: 4. From germline, CDR1 is MNHEY and CDR2 SVGAGI. The CDR3 here is CASSYSQGTSGELFF. DNA for the CDR3: TGTGCCAGCAGTTACTCACAGGGGACCTCCGGGGAGCTGTTTTTT.

The V call is TRBV27, the J call TRBJ2-4; the D gene is possibly TRBD1 (5 bases). Trimming left V 4 bases short and J 3 bases short, with 13 bases between. The CDR3 consists of 15 residues. Germline values: CDR1 MNHEY, CDR2 SMNVEV (reference sequence). CDR3 nucleotide sequence: TGTGCCAGCAGTTCTTCAGGGCAGCGCAAAAACATTCAGTACTTC. Amino acids: CASSSSGQRKNIQYF.

This clone appeared once. CDR3 sequence reads: CASIRTGNSYNEQFF. CDR3 DNA sequence: TGTGCCAGTATACGGACAGGGAACTCCTACAATGAGCAGTTCTTC. The J gene is TRBJ2-1, the V gene TRBV19, with TRBD1 identical over 8 bases. The CDR3 totals 15 residues. V shed 7 bases, J shed 0 bases, and the junction held 5 bases outside the gene matches. In germline, CDR1 is LNHDA, CDR2 SQIVND (reference sequence).

The V gene is TRBV6-6, the J gene TRBJ2-7; possible D gene TRBD1, 5 bases. The germline V gene has CDR1 MNHNY and CDR2 SVGAGI (reference sequence). The CDR3 length is 13 residues. Trimming took 8 bases from V and 0 from J, leaving 11 bases between them. The CDR3 coding sequence is TGTGCCAGCGCCCCTGACAGCTCCTACGAGCAGTACTTC. Amino acids: CASAPDSSYEQYF.

The V call is TRBV13, the J call TRBJ2-7; 10 bases line up with TRBD2. The CDR3 is 15 residues long. The germline gives CDR1 PRHDT, CDR2 FYEKMQ (reference sequence). The trim removed 2 bases at V and 0 bases at J, leaving 1 base unmatched. CDR3 sequence: CASSLTSGDSYEQYF. The DNA for the CDR3 is TGTGCCAGCAGCTTAACTAGCGGGGACTCCTACGAGCAGTACTTC.

The V gene is TRBV4-3, the J gene TRBJ2-7; D possibly corresponds to TRBD2 (7 bases). Germline assignment: CDR1 LGHNA and CDR2 YSLEER. The V and J ends lost 0 bases and 2 bases respectively, with 11 bases between them. The CDR3 sequence is 15 residues long. CDR3 DNA: TGCGCCAGCAGCCAAGATCGGGGGGCCCCCTACGAGCAGTACTTC. Protein product: CASSQDRGAPYEQYF.

The chain employs TRBV9 and TRBJ2-1; D is unclear. Trimming shortened V by 4 bases and J by 0 bases, and 11 bases separated the two germline ends. This CDR3 is built from 15 residues. From germline, CDR1 is SGDLS and CDR2 YYNGEE. DNA of the CDR3: TGTGCCAGCAGCCCAGATGATGGCTCCTACAATGAGCAGTTCTTC. This translates into CASSPDDGSYNEQFF.

This sequence joins TRBV28 and TRBJ1-2; maybe TRBD1 (5 bases). With 2 bases removed from V and 6 bases from J, the gap between germline ends came to 7 bases. The CDR3 runs 12 residues. CDR1 and CDR2 from the germline V gene are MDHEN and SYDVKM. The CDR3 DNA sequence: TGTGCCAGCAGTTTACCGACAGATGGCTACACCTTC. Translating gives CASSLPTDGYTF.

This sequence joins TRBV9 and TRBJ2-2, with no clear D. The CDR3 totals 16 residues. V dropped 6 bases and J dropped 1 base, with 16 bases sitting between them. Germline CDR1 is SGDLS and CDR2 is YYNGEE. The CDR3 DNA follows: TGTGCCAGCAATGACGCCGACTCATTGAACACCGGGGAGCTGTTTTTT. Its protein product is CASNDADSLNTGELFF.

The chain joins TRBV4-1 to TRBJ2-5; D is possibly TRBD1 (5 bases). This CDR3 comprises 13 residues. Per the germline V gene, CDR1 is MGHRA and CDR2 is YSYEKL. The V end was cut by 2 bases, the J end by 5 bases, with 9 bases between. Here the CDR3 reads CASSQFSGETQYF. The DNA for the CDR3 is TGCGCCAGCAGCCAATTTTCAGGGGAGACCCAGTACTTC.

The CDR3 here is CASSLAGGYEQYF. Written as DNA, the CDR3 is TGTGCCAGCAGTTTAGCAGGGGGCTACGAGCAGTACTTC. The chain couples TRBV28 to TRBJ2-5; 7 positions agree with TRBD1. The J call is uncertain, as TRBJ2-7 better fits the DNA end. Germline-derived CDR1 and CDR2 are MDHEN and SYDVKM. The CDR3 spans 13 residues.

With regard to this clone: This CDR3 is also generated by other DNA sequences in the sample. The chain has TRBV18 and TRBJ2-7; 8 positions match TRBD1. The CDR3 totals 14 residues. The junction had 7 bases not matched to a gene; V was cut back by 6 bases and J by 3 bases. Looked up from germline, CDR1 is KGHSH and CDR2 is LQKENI. For the CDR3, the DNA is TGTGCCAGCTCGCCCGGGACAGGAGACTACGAGCAGTACTTC. This sequence encodes CASSPGTGDYEQYF.

The chain carries TRBV11-2 and TRBJ2-3, with TRBD1 identical over 10 bases. Germline V CDR1 and CDR2: SGHAT, FQNNGV. Losses at the gene ends were 4 bases for V and 4 bases for J; bases not matched to a gene: 5. CDR3 length: 15 amino acids. The CDR3 loop is CASSSGTGVADTQYF. In nucleotides, the CDR3 is TGTGCCAGCAGCTCCGGGACAGGGGTCGCAGATACGCAGTATTTT.

The chain links TRBV6-5 to TRBJ1-2; TRBD1 aligns across 9 bases. J gave up 1 base and V 6 bases, and 6 bases lay outside the gene matches. Germline loops: CDR1 MNHEY, CDR2 SVGAGI. This CDR3 spans 15 amino acids. Here the CDR3 reads CASRRDRGFNYGYTF. CDR3 bases: TGTGCCAGCAGGCGCGACAGGGGGTTTAACTATGGCTACACCTTC.